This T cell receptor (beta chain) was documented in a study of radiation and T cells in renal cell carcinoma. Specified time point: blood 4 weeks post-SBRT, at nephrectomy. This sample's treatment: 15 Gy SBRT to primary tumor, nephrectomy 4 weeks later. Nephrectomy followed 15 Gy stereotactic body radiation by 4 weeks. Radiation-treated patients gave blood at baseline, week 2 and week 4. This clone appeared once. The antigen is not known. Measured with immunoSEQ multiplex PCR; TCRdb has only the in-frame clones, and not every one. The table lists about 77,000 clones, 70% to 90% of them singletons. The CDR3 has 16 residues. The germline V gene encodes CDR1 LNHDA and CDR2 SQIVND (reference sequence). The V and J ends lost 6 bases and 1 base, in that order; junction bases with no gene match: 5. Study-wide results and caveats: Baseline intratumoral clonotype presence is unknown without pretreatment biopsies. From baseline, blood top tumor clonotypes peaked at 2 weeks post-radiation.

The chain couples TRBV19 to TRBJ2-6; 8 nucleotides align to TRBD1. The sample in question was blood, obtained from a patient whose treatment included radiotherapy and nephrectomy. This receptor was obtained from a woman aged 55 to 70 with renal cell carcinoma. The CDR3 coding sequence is TGTGCCAGTAGGGCAGGGGGCCTTTCTGGGGCCAACGTCCTGACTTTC. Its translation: CASRAGGLSGANVLTF. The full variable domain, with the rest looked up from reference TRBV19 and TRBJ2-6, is DGGITQSPKYLFRKEGQNVTLSCEQNLNHDAMYWYRQDPGQGLRLIYYSQIVNDFQKGDIAEGYSVSREKKESFPLTVTSAQKNPTAFYLCASRAGGLSGANVLTFGAGSRLTVL.